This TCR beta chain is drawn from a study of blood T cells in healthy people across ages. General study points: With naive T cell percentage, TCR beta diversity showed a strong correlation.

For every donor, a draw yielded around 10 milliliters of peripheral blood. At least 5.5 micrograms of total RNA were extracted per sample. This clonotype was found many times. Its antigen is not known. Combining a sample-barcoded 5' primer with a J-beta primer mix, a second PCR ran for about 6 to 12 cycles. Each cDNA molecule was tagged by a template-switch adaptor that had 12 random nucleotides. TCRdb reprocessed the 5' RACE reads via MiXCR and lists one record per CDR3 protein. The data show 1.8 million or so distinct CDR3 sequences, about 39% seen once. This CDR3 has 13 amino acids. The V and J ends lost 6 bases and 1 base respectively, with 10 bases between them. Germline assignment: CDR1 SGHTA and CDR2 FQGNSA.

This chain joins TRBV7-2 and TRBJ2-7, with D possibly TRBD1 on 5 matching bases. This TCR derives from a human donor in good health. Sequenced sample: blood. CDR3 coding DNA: TGTGCCAGCAGACGACAGAATTCCTACGAGCAGTACTTC. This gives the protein CASRRQNSYEQYF.